The 24 T cell receptor beta chains in this list originate from one sample, sequenced in a study of T cells in Graves' hyperthyroidism and ophthalmopathy. TCR beta CDR3 regions were amplified from RNA. The HTBI primer set served for first-round RT-PCR of the TCR CDR3. MiXCR, run by TCRdb on the multiplex PCR reads, gives a single entry per CDR3 protein. The table has more than 550,000 distinct CDR3 sequences, around 16% seen once. What was sequenced was blood. These receptors were obtained from a man aged 50 to 59 with Graves' hyperthyroidism.

In its sample, this clonotype was seen many times. V gene TRBV7-2 combines with J gene TRBJ1-5; D unclear. This CDR3 has 13 residues. V lost 5 bases and J 5 bases, leaving 10 bases between the germline ends. Germline assignment: CDR1 SGHTA and CDR2 FQGNSA. CDR3 nucleotides: TGTGCCAGCAGCCAACAAGAAGATCAGCCCCAGCATTTT. It yields the protein CASSQQEDQPQHF.

V is TRBV12-3 or TRBV12-4 and J is TRBJ2-1, with D perhaps TRBD1 (5 bases). Trimming took off 4 bases at V and 6 bases at J, with 16 bases between the two ends. The length of the CDR3 is 15 residues. CDR3 sequence reads: CASSSPPGTGNEQFF. CDR3 nucleotides: TGTGCCAGCAGTTCCCCCCCGGGTACAGGCAATGAGCAGTTCTTC.

The chain links TRBV3-1 to TRBJ2-7; 7 bases map to TRBD1. The germline V gene encodes CDR1 LGHDT and CDR2 YNNKEL (reference sequence). This CDR3 contains 12 residues. V trimming: 3 bases; J trimming: 9 bases; junction bases outside the gene matches: 5. The CDR3 region is CASSHGTGVQYF. CDR3 DNA sequence: TGTGCCAGCAGCCACGGAACAGGGGTGCAGTACTTC.

This clonotype was seen only a few times. The chain has TRBV7-6 and TRBJ1-6; D may be TRBD1 (5 bases). This CDR3 has 15 residues. Germline assignment: CDR1 SGHVS and CDR2 FNYEAQ. V lost 5 bases and J 7 bases, leaving 15 bases between the germline ends. The CDR3 DNA reads as TGTGCCAGCAGCGATCCGGGGGAGGAGAATTCACCCCTCCACTTT. Its translation: CASSDPGEENSPLHF.

This clonotype was observed many times. The rearrangement uses TRBV12-3 or TRBV12-4 and TRBJ2-7; D remains unclear. CDR3 length: 14 amino acids. V was cut by 6 bases and J by 9 bases, with 21 bases left in between. In DNA form, the CDR3 reads TGTGCCAGCAGAACGGATCCGGGTCGCAAAGGGCAGTACTTC. It specifies CASRTDPGRKGQYF.

The chain couples TRBV14 to TRBJ2-6, with D perhaps matching TRBD2 (5 bases). Germline lookup yields CDR1 SGHDN and CDR2 FVKESK. The CDR3 spans 17 residues. V lost 1 base, J lost 2 bases, and 12 bases lay in between. CDR3 DNA: TGTGCCAGCAGCCAAGGATTGGTCGGGACTGGGGCCAACGTCCTGACTTTC. This gives the protein CASSQGLVGTGANVLTF.

DNA for the CDR3: TGTGCCAGCAGTGCGGACAGAGCTAACTATGGCTACACCTTC. Its protein is CASSADRANYGYTF. The chain recombines TRBV12-3 or TRBV12-4 with TRBJ1-2; D possibly corresponds to TRBD1 (6 bases). V shed 5 bases and J shed 0 bases, with 10 bases lying between them. The CDR3 runs 14 residues.

As regards this clonotype: A much larger clone lies a single base off, so this may be a read error. V gene TRBV27 combines with J gene TRBJ1-2; D gene ambiguous. Germline-derived CDR1 and CDR2 are MNHEY and SMNVEV (reference sequence). The CDR3 sequence is 14 residues long. V was trimmed by 4 bases and J by 0 bases, leaving 9 bases between them. For the CDR3, the DNA is TGTGCCAGCAGTTCATCCAGTTCTAACTATGGCTACACCTTC. This sequence encodes CASSSSSSNYGYTF.

This clonotype was seen repeatedly, ten times or more. This sequence joins TRBV2 and TRBJ2-7; D tentatively fits TRBD1 or TRBD2 (5 bases each). The CDR3 consists of 14 residues. Germline V gene data show CDR1 as SNHLY and CDR2 as FYNNEI. Trimming cost V 3 bases and J 5 bases, with 14 bases left between them. This CDR3 is CASSEGRSLDEQYF. As DNA, the CDR3 is TGTGCCAGCAGTGAGGGACGGTCCTTGGACGAGCAGTACTTC.

The V call is TRBV9, the J call TRBJ2-1; D might be TRBD2 (6 bases). CDR3 length equals 12 residues. V was pared by 8 bases and J by 5 bases, with 11 bases between. Germline V gene data show CDR1 as SGDLS and CDR2 as YYNGEE. The CDR3 nucleotides read TGTGCCAGTAGGTCGGGGGACAATGAGCAGTTCTTC. It specifies CASRSGDNEQFF.

This clonotype was seen only a few times. CDR3 sequence reads: CASSQQGAISYNEQFF. CDR3 coding DNA: TGTGCCAGCAGCCAACAGGGGGCGATTTCCTACAATGAGCAGTTCTTC. The genes are TRBV3-1 and TRBJ2-1, with TRBD1 identical over 8 bases. V was clipped by 2 bases and J by 1 base; unmatched bases: 4. Looked up from germline, CDR1 is LGHDT and CDR2 is YNNKEL (reference sequence). The CDR3 is 16 residues long.

This clonotype came up many times. V is TRBV29-1 and J is TRBJ1-1; 9 bases agree with TRBD1. V gave up 6 bases and J gave up 4 bases; unmatched junction bases: 9. The length of the CDR3 is 14 residues. CDR1 is SQVTM and CDR2 is ANQGSEA in the germline V gene. The CDR3 bases are TGCAGCGTCCAGCCGGGACAGGGCGTCACTGAAGCTTTCTTT. It translates to CSVQPGQGVTEAFF.

This chain links TRBV30 with TRBJ1-1; D remains unclear. The V and J ends lost 0 bases and 1 base respectively, with 9 bases between them. Germline V lookup: CDR1 GTSNPN, CDR2 SVGIG (reference sequence). This CDR3 has 14 amino acids. The CDR3 DNA is TGTGCCTGGAGTGTCGGCAGAGAGAACACTGAAGCTTTCTTT. Its translation: CAWSVGRENTEAFF.

The chain links TRBV7-9 to TRBJ2-5; D remains unclear. CDR3 size: 12 residues. The V gene's germline CDR1 is SEHNR and CDR2 FQNEAQ (reference sequence). The V end lost 5 bases, the J end lost 2 bases, and 6 bases lay between the germline ends. The CDR3 here is CASSMRQETQYF. CDR3 in DNA: TGTGCCAGCAGCATGAGACAAGAGACCCAGTACTTC. The full variable domain, with the rest looked up from reference TRBV7-9 and TRBJ2-5, is DTGVSQNPRHKITKRGQNVTFRCDPISEHNRLYWYRQTLGQGPEFLTYFQNEAQLEKSRLLSDRFSAERPKGSFSTLEIQRTEQGDSAMYLCASSMRQETQYFGPGTRLLVL.

This clonotype was counted at least ten times. The chain recombines TRBV18 with TRBJ1-1; weak D call: TRBD1 (5 bases). The CDR3 has 12 amino acids. V lost 8 bases and J lost 4, with 11 bases in between. From germline, CDR1 is KGHSH and CDR2 LQKENI. CDR3 sequence: CASVGGGTEAFF. The DNA for the CDR3 is TGTGCCAGCGTTGGGGGGGGCACTGAAGCTTTCTTT. The full variable domain, with the rest looked up from reference TRBV18 and TRBJ1-1, is NAGVMQNPRHLVRRRGQEARLRCSPMKGHSHVYWYRQLPEEGLKFMVYLQKENIIDESGMPKERFSAEFPKEGPSILRIQQVVRGDSAAYFCASVGGGTEAFFGQGTRLTVV.

The chain combines TRBV5-1 with TRBJ2-7; the match to TRBD1 covers 8 bases. Per the germline V gene, CDR1 is SGHRS and CDR2 is YFSETQ. The CDR3 runs 14 residues. J was trimmed by 3 bases and V by 7 bases; bases with no gene match: 9. CDR3 in amino acids: CASGETGEIYEQYF. CDR3 DNA: TGCGCCAGCGGGGAGACAGGGGAAATCTACGAGCAGTACTTC. Variable domain in full (rest from reference TRBV5-1 and TRBJ2-7): KAGVTQTPRYLIKTRGQQVTLSCSPISGHRSVSWYQQTPGQGLQFLFEYFSETQRNKGNFPGRFSGRQFSNSRSEMNVSTLELGDSALYLCASGETGEIYEQYFGPGTRLTVT.

Turning to this clonotype: This may come from a read error, since a much larger clone is one base off. The V call is TRBV28, the J call TRBJ1-5; 7 nucleotides agree with TRBD1. The germline V gene encodes CDR1 MDHEN and CDR2 SYDVKM. The CDR3 covers 15 residues. V lost 2 bases and J lost 4; bases outside the gene matches: 5. The CDR3 sequence is CASSLGGQANQPQHF. The CDR3 nucleotides read TGTGCCAGCAGTTTAGGTGGACAGGCGAATCAGCCCCAGCATTTT.

In regard to this clonotype: One junction end does not reproduce the germline sequence, and a read error may be involved. V usage is TRBV5-1 and J usage is TRBJ1-6; a weak D match, TRBD1 (6 bases). The length of the CDR3 is 14 residues. Germline V lookup: CDR1 SGHRS, CDR2 YFSETQ. The CDR3 protein is CASSAGQQNSPVHF. CDR3 sequence (DNA): TGCGCCAGCAGCGCGGGACAACAGAATTCACCCGTCCACTTT.

This clonotype was counted at least ten times. V and J are TRBV11-2 and TRBJ1-1; possible D gene TRBD1, 6 bases. CDR3 length: 11 residues. Germline V gene lookup returns CDR1 SGHAT and CDR2 FQNNGV. V was trimmed by 6 bases and J by 12 bases, leaving 14 bases between them. The CDR3 region is CASSQTDRPFF. Written as DNA, the CDR3 is TGTGCCAGCAGTCAGACCGACAGGCCTTTCTTT.

This clonotype was detected only a few times. The chain carries TRBV27 and TRBJ2-5, with 14 positions matching TRBD2. Germline V CDR1 and CDR2: MNHEY, SMNVEV (reference sequence). The CDR3 is made up of 15 amino acids. With V trimmed by 3 bases and J by 7 bases, 4 bases remained unmatched. The CDR3 bases are TGTGCCAGCAGTTTGGGGACTAGCGGGAGTGCGACCCAGTACTTC. Amino acid sequence: CASSLGTSGSATQYF.

This clonotype has at least ten counts. The chain combines TRBV12-3 or TRBV12-4 with TRBJ2-2; D call uncertain. CDR3 size: 14 residues. With 3 bases removed from V and 1 base from J, the gap between germline ends came to 6 bases. As DNA, the CDR3 is TGTGCCAGCAGTTTCTCCCAGAACACCGGGGAGCTGTTTTTT. Protein sequence: CASSFSQNTGELFF.

The J gene is TRBJ1-1, the V gene TRBV24-1; D call uncertain. Trimming removed 2 bases from V and 14 bases from J, with 20 bases in between. Germline V gene data show CDR1 as KGHDR and CDR2 as SFDVKD. This CDR3 region has 14 residues. The CDR3 DNA follows: TGTGCCACCAGTGATTCCGAACTTCTATGGATTGGGTTCTTT. Its protein is CATSDSELLWIGFF.

This clonotype was observed at least ten times. CDR3 DNA: TGCGCCAGCAGCTTGGGGCTAGGACTAGCGGGTGCATTCAATGAGCAGTTCTTC. Protein sequence: CASSLGLGLAGAFNEQFF. The chain joins TRBV5-1 to TRBJ2-1, with TRBD2 identical over 11 bases. CDR1 is SGHRS and CDR2 is YFSETQ in the germline V gene. This CDR3 has 18 residues. V lost 0 bases to trimming and J lost 6 bases; unmatched junction nucleotides: 11.

This chain uses TRBV7-9 with TRBJ2-2; possibly TRBD1 or TRBD2 for D (5 bases each). Trimming took 1 base from V and 8 from J, leaving 23 bases between them. The germline CDR1 and CDR2 sequences are SEHNR and FQNEAQ (reference sequence). This CDR3 comprises 18 residues. The chain's CDR3 is CASSLGLIPGPGGGELFF. CDR3 DNA: TGTGCCAGCAGCTTAGGCCTAATCCCGGGACCAGGTGGTGGGGAGCTGTTTTTT.